These 26 T cell receptor beta chains originate from one sample sequenced in a study of T cells after yellow fever vaccination. TCRdb called the 5' RACE reads again in MiXCR, with one record for every CDR3 protein. The data contain 400,000 to 450,000 distinct CDR3 sequences, about 19% of them singletons. Here the sequenced sample was PBMCs, taken before the yellow fever booster vaccination. The receptors shown here come from a man between 18 and 29 years old who received the YFV17D yellow fever vaccine.

V is TRBV25-1 and J is TRBJ2-7, with D perhaps being TRBD1 or TRBD2 (5 bases each). The CDR3 is 15 amino acids. V was trimmed by 5 bases and J by 5 bases, leaving 19 bases between them. In germline, CDR1 is MGHDK, CDR2 SYGVNS. The CDR3 here is CASSRHRDALNEQYF. The CDR3, as DNA: TGTGCCAGCAGTAGGCACCGGGACGCTTTGAACGAGCAGTACTTC.

The genes are TRBV9 and TRBJ2-1, with 10 bases matching TRBD2. Looked up from germline, CDR1 is SGDLS and CDR2 is YYNGEE. The trim removed 3 bases at V and 7 bases at J, leaving 7 bases unmatched. The CDR3 covers 15 residues. As DNA, the CDR3 is TGTGCCAGCAGCGCCGCAGCGGGGGGGCCGAATGAGCAGTTCTTC. This codes for CASSAAAGGPNEQFF.

This clonotype has only one observation. The chain combines TRBV7-2 with TRBJ2-3; TRBD2 aligns across 10 bases. The V gene's germline CDR1 is SGHTA and CDR2 FQGNSA. The CDR3 extends over 17 amino acids. Trimming cost V 2 bases and J 0 bases; bases outside gene matches: 5. The CDR3 loop reads CASSLIAGGLSTDTQYF. CDR3 bases: TGTGCCAGCAGCTTAATAGCGGGGGGCCTAAGCACAGATACGCAGTATTTT.

The sample holds a few counts of this clonotype. V and J are TRBV4-1 and TRBJ2-7, with TRBD2 matching 7 bases. The CDR3 has 15 residues. V was clipped by 5 bases and J by 6 bases; unmatched bases: 13. Per germline, CDR1 MGHRA and CDR2 YSYEKL. The CDR3 here is CASSKPEAGVSEQYV. The CDR3 DNA reads as TGCGCCAGCAGCAAACCAGAGGCGGGGGTATCCGAGCAGTACGTC.

This clonotype appeared a few times. The chain is built from TRBV7-9 and TRBJ1-2; D not resolved. The CDR3 is 17 amino acids. V lost 1 base and J 0 bases, leaving 15 bases between the germline ends. The germline gives CDR1 SEHNR, CDR2 FQNEAQ (reference sequence). DNA of the CDR3: TGTGCCAGCAGCTTAGTTGGGAGCGGGGTCTCTAACTATGGCTACACCTTC. Its translation is CASSLVGSGVSNYGYTF.

The chain has TRBV7-9 and TRBJ2-5, with 10 bases matching TRBD2. The trim removed 6 bases at V and 7 bases at J, leaving 5 bases unmatched. The CDR3 has 13 residues. Germline-derived CDR1 and CDR2 are SEHNR and FQNEAQ (reference sequence). CDR3: CASSYSGGGTQYF. The CDR3 DNA reads TGTGCCAGCAGTTACAGCGGGGGGGGGACCCAGTACTTC. The full variable domain, rest sourced from reference TRBV7-9 and TRBJ2-5, is DTGVSQNPRHKITKRGQNVTFRCDPISEHNRLYWYRQTLGQGPEFLTYFQNEAQLEKSRLLSDRFSAERPKGSFSTLEIQRTEQGDSAMYLCASSYSGGGTQYFGPGTRLLVL.

This clonotype was detected many times. V and J are TRBV7-2 and TRBJ2-5; 9 bases fit TRBD2. This CDR3 is 17 amino acids long. CDR1 and CDR2 (germline): SGHTA, FQGNSA. The J segment lost 4 bases and the V segment lost 4 bases, leaving 13 bases of the junction unmatched. The CDR3 protein is CASSSSSGGGGSETQYF. CDR3 DNA: TGTGCCAGCAGCTCATCATCGGGCGGGGGGGGATCAGAGACCCAGTACTTC.

CDR3 nucleotide sequence: TGTGCCAGCAGACCGATAGGTCGGGGTTTGAATCAGCCCCAGCATTTT. Protein product: CASRPIGRGLNQPQHF. V and J are TRBV6-5 and TRBJ1-5; no clear D gene. CDR1 is MNHEY, CDR2 SVGAGI, per germline. CDR3 length: 16 residues. V lost 6 bases and J 4 bases, leaving 19 bases between the germline ends.

The V call is TRBV3-1, the J call TRBJ2-1; 7 bases map to TRBD1. J gave up 6 bases and V 1 base, and 0 bases lay outside the gene matches. This CDR3 comprises 13 residues. Germline CDR1 reads LGHDT; CDR2 reads YNNKEL (reference sequence). CDR3 nucleotide sequence: TGTGCCAGCAGCCAAGGACAGGGCAATGAGCAGTTCTTC. Translated, it gives CASSQGQGNEQFF.

A few counts support this clonotype. This chain's CDR3 is CSARHAGGNQPQHF. The CDR3 region has the DNA TGCAGTGCTAGACATGCGGGGGGCAATCAGCCCCAGCATTTT. This chain connects TRBV20-1 to TRBJ1-5; weak D call: TRBD1 (5 bases). Trimming shortened V by 2 bases and J by 2 bases, and 10 bases separated the two germline ends. Germline assignment: CDR1 DFQATT and CDR2 SNEGSKA (reference sequence). This CDR3 spans 14 amino acids.

There are a few counts of this clonotype. This CDR3 reads CASSQGVGPTEAFF. The CDR3 region has the DNA TGCGCCAGCAGCCAGGGGGTCGGGCCCACTGAAGCTTTCTTT. The chain employs TRBV5-1 and TRBJ1-1; 7 nucleotides match TRBD1. J lost 4 bases, V lost 4 bases, and 7 bases had no gene match. Germline values: CDR1 SGHRS, CDR2 YFSETQ. CDR3 size: 14 residues.

The chain couples TRBV12-5 to TRBJ2-7, with D perhaps TRBD1 or TRBD2 (5 bases each). Trimming took off 10 bases at V and 5 bases at J, with 18 bases between the two ends. The germline gives CDR1 LGHNT, CDR2 FRNRAP. The CDR3 is made up of 13 amino acids. Here the CDR3 DNA reads TGTGCTACCGCCCTCTCGGGGCCGGACGAGCAGTACTTC. Translating it yields CATALSGPDEQYF.

V usage is TRBV9 and J usage is TRBJ2-2; D ambiguous. Germline CDR1 is SGDLS and CDR2 is YYNGEE. This CDR3 region has 18 residues. V was pared by 2 bases and J by 0 bases, with 17 bases between. CDR3 DNA: TGTGCCAGCAGCGTGACAATTGGGCGTCCGGCGAACACCGGGGAGCTGTTTTTT. Amino acids: CASSVTIGRPANTGELFF.

The chain is built from TRBV2 and TRBJ2-7; tentative D call: TRBD1 (5 bases). Germline V gives CDR1 SNHLY, CDR2 FYNNEI. The length of the CDR3 is 14 residues. Trimming pared 3 bases from V and 2 bases from J, leaving 11 bases between. The CDR3: CASSEMGRTYEQYV. CDR3 bases: TGTGCCAGCAGTGAGATGGGGCGAACCTACGAGCAGTACGTC.

This clonotype appeared a few times. The chain uses TRBV4-3 and TRBJ1-2; D gene uncertain. This CDR3 contains 16 residues. Germline-derived CDR1 and CDR2 are LGHNA and YSLEER. Trimming removed 5 bases at V and 3 bases at J, with 19 bases between. CDR3 coding DNA: TGCGCCAGCAGCTCCTTGATTGGGTCGTCGGACTATGGCTACACCTTC. This translates into CASSSLIGSSDYGYTF.

V is TRBV2 and J is TRBJ2-2; no clear D gene. Looked up from germline, CDR1 is SNHLY and CDR2 is FYNNEI. Trimming stripped 4 bases from V and 4 bases from J, with 10 bases between. This CDR3 has 14 amino acids. The CDR3 spells CASSGSAATGELFF. The CDR3 region has the DNA TGTGCCAGCAGTGGTTCGGCAGCCACCGGGGAGCTGTTTTTT.

This rearrangement joins TRBV28 to TRBJ1-4; TRBD1 aligns across 10 bases. Trimming took 3 bases from V and 7 from J; bases not matched to a gene: 5. The length of the CDR3 is 15 residues. In germline, CDR1 is MDHEN, CDR2 SYDVKM. CDR3 loop: CASSFPDRGAEKLFF. CDR3 in DNA: TGTGCCAGCAGTTTCCCGGACAGGGGGGCTGAAAAACTGTTTTTT.

This clonotype has a handful of counts. This chain joins TRBV7-2 and TRBJ1-1, with D hard to call. This CDR3 comprises 15 residues. Trimming shortened V by 1 base and J by 0 bases, and 9 bases separated the two germline ends. Germline values: CDR1 SGHTA, CDR2 FQGNSA. The CDR3 DNA sequence: TGTGCCAGCAGCTTAGTCGGAGTTCTGAACACTGAAGCTTTCTTT. Translated: CASSLVGVLNTEAFF.

This clonotype was seen a few times. The CDR3 sequence is CASRSSGISYEQYV. Here the CDR3 DNA reads TGTGCCAGCAGGAGTTCGGGGATCTCCTACGAGCAGTACGTC. The chain employs TRBV28 and TRBJ2-7, with D tentatively TRBD2 (5 bases). This CDR3 region has 14 residues. Germline V gene data show CDR1 as MDHEN and CDR2 as SYDVKM. V dropped 6 bases and J dropped 0 bases, with 12 bases sitting between them.

Only a few counts were recorded for this clonotype. The genes are TRBV5-1 and TRBJ2-3, with D possibly TRBD1 on 6 matching bases. The CDR3 is made up of 15 amino acids. CDR1 and CDR2 from the germline V gene are SGHRS and YFSETQ. V lost 4 bases, J lost 1 base, and 13 bases lay in between. CDR3 nucleotide sequence: TGCGCCAGCAGCCGTTTTAGGACAGGCACAGATACGCAGTATTTT. Protein: CASSRFRTGTDTQYF.

The chain is built from TRBV7-2 and TRBJ2-5; TRBD2 matches 12 bases. From germline, CDR1 is SGHTA and CDR2 FQGNSA. The V and J ends lost 3 bases and 5 bases, in that order; junction bases with no gene match: 4. The CDR3 has 15 residues. This chain's CDR3 is CASSFSGLAGETQYF. The CDR3 region has the DNA TGTGCCAGCAGCTTTTCCGGACTAGCGGGGGAGACCCAGTACTTC.

The chain employs TRBV20-1 and TRBJ1-2, with 9 bases that match TRBD1. The CDR3 runs to 15 residues. Germline CDR1 reads DFQATT; CDR2 reads SNEGSKA (reference sequence). V gave up 5 bases and J gave up 1 base; unmatched junction bases: 8. The CDR3 loop reads CSARPGQGSNYGYTF. DNA for the CDR3: TGCAGTGCTCGCCCGGGACAGGGAAGTAACTATGGCTACACCTTC.

The J gene is TRBJ2-6, the V gene TRBV5-1; D uncertain. This CDR3 is 17 amino acids long. The germline CDR1 and CDR2 sequences are SGHRS and YFSETQ. Trimming took 3 bases from V and 5 from J, leaving 18 bases between them. The CDR3 coding sequence is TGCGCCAGCAGCTCGACCGGACCGTTCGAAAGGGCCAACGTCCTGACTTTC. It codes for CASSSTGPFERANVLTF.

This clonotype was counted at least ten times. The chain couples TRBV20-1 to TRBJ2-3, with unresolved D. Trimming removed 5 bases from V and 2 bases from J, with 5 bases in between. There are 11 residues in the CDR3. Germline loops: CDR1 DFQATT, CDR2 SNEGSKA (reference sequence). In nucleotides, the CDR3 is TGCAGTGCTGAACTCACAGATACGCAGTATTTT. Protein product: CSAELTDTQYF.

This clonotype occurred a few times. The chain links TRBV27 to TRBJ2-2; a weak D match, TRBD1 (6 bases). Trimming took off 5 bases at V and 1 base at J, with 23 bases between the two ends. Germline V gene data show CDR1 as MNHEY and CDR2 as SMNVEV (reference sequence). This CDR3 comprises 19 residues. This CDR3 reads CASSPNRRQADQNTGELFF. In DNA form, the CDR3 reads TGTGCCAGCAGTCCTAATCGCAGACAGGCAGACCAGAACACCGGGGAGCTGTTTTTT.

The table lists this clonotype with a few counts. The genes are TRBV6-1 and TRBJ2-1, with D tentatively TRBD1 or TRBD2 (5 bases each). CDR1 is MNHNS and CDR2 is SASEGT in the germline V gene. Deletions cut 7 bases from V and 4 bases from J, with 14 bases between. CDR3 length equals 14 residues. Here the CDR3 DNA reads TGTGCCAGCACGCACCCAGGGACGTACAATGAGCAGTTCTTC. Translation gives CASTHPGTYNEQFF.